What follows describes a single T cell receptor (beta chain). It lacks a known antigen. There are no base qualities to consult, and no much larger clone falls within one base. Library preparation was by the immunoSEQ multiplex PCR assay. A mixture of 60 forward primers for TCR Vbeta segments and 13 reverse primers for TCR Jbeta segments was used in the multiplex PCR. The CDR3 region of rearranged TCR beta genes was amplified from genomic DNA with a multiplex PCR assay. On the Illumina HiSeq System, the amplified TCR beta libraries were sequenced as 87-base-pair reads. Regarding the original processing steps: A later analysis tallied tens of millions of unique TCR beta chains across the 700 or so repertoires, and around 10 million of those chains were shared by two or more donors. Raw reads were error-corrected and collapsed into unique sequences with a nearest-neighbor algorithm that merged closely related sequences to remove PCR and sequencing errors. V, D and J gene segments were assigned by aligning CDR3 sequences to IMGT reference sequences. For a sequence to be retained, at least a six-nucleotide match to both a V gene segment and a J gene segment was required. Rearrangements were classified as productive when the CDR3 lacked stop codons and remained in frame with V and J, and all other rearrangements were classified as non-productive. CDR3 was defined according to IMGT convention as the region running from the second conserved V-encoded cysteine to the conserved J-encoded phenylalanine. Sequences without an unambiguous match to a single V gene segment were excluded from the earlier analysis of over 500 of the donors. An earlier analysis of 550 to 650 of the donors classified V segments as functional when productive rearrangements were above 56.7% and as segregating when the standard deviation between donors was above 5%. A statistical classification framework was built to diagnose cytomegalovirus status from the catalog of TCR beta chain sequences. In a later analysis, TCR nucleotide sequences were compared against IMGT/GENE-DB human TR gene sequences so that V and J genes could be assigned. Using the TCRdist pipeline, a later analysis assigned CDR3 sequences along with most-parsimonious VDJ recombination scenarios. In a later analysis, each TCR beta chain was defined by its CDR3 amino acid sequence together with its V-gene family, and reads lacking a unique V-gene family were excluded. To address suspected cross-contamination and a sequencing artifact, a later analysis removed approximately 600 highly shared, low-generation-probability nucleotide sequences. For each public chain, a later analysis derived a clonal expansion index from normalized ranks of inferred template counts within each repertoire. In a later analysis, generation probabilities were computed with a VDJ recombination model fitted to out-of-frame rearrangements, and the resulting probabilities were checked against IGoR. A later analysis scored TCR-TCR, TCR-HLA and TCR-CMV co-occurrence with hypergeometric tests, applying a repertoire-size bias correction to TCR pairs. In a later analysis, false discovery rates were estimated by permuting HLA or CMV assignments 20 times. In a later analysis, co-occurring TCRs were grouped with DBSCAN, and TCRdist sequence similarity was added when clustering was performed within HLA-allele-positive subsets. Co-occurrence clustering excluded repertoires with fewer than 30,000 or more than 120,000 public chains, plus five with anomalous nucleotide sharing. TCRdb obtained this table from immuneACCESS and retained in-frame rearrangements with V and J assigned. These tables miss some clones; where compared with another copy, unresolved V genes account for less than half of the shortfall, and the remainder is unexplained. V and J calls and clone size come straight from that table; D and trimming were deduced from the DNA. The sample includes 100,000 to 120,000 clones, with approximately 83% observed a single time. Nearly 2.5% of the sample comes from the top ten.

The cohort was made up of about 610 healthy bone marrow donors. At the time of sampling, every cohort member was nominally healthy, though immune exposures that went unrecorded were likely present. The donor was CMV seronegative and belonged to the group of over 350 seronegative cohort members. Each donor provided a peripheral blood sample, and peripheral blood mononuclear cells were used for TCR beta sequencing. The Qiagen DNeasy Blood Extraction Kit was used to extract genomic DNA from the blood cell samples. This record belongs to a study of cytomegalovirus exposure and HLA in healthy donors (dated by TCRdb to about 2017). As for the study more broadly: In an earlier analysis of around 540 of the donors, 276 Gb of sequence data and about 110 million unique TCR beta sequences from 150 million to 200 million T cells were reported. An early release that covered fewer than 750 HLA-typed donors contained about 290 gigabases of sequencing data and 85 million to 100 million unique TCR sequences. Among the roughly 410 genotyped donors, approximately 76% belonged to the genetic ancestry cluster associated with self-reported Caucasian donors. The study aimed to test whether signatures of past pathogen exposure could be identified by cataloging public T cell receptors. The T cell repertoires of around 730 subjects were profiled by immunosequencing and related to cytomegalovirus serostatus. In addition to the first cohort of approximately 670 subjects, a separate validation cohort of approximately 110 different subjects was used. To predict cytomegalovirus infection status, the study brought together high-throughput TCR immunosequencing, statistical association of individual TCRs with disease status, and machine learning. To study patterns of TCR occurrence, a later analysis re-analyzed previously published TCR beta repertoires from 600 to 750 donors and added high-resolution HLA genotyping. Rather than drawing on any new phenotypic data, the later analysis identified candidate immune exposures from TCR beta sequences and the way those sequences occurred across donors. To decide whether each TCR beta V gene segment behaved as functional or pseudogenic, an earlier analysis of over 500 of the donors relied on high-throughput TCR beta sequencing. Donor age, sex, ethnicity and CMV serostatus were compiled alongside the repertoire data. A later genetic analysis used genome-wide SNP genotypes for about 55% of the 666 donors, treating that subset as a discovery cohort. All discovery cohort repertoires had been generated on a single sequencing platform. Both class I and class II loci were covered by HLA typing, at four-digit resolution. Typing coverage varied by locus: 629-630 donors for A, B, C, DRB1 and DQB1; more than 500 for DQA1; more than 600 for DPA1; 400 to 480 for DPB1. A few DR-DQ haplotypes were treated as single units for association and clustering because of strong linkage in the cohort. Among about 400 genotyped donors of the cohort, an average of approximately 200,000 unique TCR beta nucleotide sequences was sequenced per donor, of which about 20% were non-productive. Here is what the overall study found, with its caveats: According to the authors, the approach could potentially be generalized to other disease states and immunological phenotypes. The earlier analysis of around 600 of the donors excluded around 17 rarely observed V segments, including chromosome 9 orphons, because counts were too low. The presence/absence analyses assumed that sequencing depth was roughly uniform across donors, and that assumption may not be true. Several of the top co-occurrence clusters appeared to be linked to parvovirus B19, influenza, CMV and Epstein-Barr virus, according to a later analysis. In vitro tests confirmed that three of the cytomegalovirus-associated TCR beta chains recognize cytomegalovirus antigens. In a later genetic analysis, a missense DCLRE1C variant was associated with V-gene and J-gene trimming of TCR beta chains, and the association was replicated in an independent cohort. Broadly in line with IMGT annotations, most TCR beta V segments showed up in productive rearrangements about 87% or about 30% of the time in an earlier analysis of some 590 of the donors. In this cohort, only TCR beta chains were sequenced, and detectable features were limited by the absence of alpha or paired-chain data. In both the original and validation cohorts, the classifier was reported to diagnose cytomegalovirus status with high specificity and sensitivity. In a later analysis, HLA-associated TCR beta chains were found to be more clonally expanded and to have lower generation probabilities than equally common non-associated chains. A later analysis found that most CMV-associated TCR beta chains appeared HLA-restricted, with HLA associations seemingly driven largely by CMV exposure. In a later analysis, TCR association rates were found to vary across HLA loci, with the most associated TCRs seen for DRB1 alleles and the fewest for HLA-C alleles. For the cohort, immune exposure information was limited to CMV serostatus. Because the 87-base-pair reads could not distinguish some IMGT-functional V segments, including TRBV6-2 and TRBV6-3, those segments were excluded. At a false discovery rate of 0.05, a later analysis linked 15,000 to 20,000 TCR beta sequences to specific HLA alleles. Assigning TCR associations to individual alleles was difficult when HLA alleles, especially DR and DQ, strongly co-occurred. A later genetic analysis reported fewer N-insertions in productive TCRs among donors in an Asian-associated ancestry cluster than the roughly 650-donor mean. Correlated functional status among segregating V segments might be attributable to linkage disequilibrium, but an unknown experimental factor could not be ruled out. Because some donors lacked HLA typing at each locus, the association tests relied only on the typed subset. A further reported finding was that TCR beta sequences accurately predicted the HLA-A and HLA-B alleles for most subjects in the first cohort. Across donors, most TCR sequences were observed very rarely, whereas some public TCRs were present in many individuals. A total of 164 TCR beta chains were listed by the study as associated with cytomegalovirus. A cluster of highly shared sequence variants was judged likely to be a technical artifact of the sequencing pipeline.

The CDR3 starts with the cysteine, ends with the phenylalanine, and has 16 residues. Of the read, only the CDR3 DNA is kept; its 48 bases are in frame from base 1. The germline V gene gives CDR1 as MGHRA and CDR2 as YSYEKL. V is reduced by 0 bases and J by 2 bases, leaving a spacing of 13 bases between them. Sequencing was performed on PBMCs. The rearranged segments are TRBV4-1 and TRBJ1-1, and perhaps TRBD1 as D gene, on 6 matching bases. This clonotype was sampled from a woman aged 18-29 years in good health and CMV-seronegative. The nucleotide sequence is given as TGCGCCAGCAGCCAAGATCGTGCAGGGGTTAACACTGAAGCTTTCTTT. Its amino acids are CASSQDRAGVNTEAFF.